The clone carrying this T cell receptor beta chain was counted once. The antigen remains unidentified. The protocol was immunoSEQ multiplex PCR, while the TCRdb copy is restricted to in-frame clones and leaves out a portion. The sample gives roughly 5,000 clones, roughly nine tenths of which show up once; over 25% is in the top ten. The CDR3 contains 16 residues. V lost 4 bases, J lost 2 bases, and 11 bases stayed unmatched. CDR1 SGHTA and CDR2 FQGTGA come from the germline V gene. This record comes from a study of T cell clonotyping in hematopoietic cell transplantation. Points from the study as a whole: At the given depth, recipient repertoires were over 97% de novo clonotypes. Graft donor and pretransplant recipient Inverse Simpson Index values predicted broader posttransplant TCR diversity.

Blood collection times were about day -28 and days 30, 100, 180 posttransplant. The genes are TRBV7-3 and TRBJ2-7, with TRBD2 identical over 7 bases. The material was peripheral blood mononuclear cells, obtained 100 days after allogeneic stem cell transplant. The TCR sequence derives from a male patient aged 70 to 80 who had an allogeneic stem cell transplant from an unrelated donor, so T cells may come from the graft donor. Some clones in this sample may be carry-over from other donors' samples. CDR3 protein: CASSSPASGETYEQYF. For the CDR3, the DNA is TGTGCCAGCAGCTCCCCGGCTAGCGGCGAGACCTACGAGCAGTACTTC.